This T cell receptor beta chain was observed in a study of cytomegalovirus exposure and HLA in healthy donors. This clone has just a few counts. Because the CDR3's place on the DNA is in doubt, the DNA is left out and the CDR3 is given as listed by TCRdb. The CDR3 length is 15 residues, termini included. The germline CDR1 and CDR2 sequences are SGHDT and YYEEEE. PCR amplification relied on 60 Vbeta primers (plus 13 Jbeta primers). Some clones are missing from TCRdb's copy, which holds only in-frame ones; the method was immunoSEQ multiplex PCR. The data hold over 95,000 clones, with 65% to 85% observed a single time.

The receptor was derived from a man aged 35-49 years in good health and CMV-seronegative. The sequenced sample was PBMCs. The chain combines TRBV5-6 with TRBJ2-7; TRBD2 is the table's D call and was not checked against the DNA. The CDR3 sequence: CASSFGQGRLREQCF.